The 4 T cell receptor beta chains below all came from one sample that was sequenced in a study of shared clonotypes between healthy human individuals. TCRdb's table, derived via immunoSEQ multiplex PCR, lists solely in-frame clones and lacks some. The sample includes about 690,000 clones, around 90% of them seen just once. What was sequenced was memory CD8+ T cells from PBMCs. This sample's subset: CD45RO+ cells pooled with CCR7-negative TemRA cells. Receptor source: a man aged 18 to 30 in good health. Some clones in this sample may be carry-over from other donors' samples.

V gene TRBV6-1 combines with J gene TRBJ2-7; tentatively, D is TRBD1 (5 bases). V was trimmed by 2 bases and J by 3 bases, leaving 8 bases between them. Germline assignment: CDR1 MNHNS and CDR2 SASEGT. The CDR3 is 13 residues long. For the CDR3, the DNA is TGTGCCAGCAGTGAACTTAGGGGCTACGAGCAGTACTTC. Translation: CASSELRGYEQYF.

The J gene is TRBJ2-1, the V gene TRBV14, with 14 nucleotides matching TRBD2. The germline V gene encodes CDR1 SGHDN and CDR2 FVKESK. The CDR3 contains 19 residues. Trimming removed 2 bases from V and 1 base from J; junction bases left unmatched: 7. CDR3 sequence (DNA): TGTGCCAGCAGCCAAACGGGACTAGCGGGAGTATCATCCTACAATGAGCAGTTCTTC. Its translation: CASSQTGLAGVSSYNEQFF.

The chain links TRBV5-1 to TRBJ2-7, with TRBD2 identical over 11 bases. This CDR3 comprises 15 residues. The germline CDR1 and CDR2 sequences are SGHRS and YFSETQ. Trimming took 4 bases from V and 2 from J; bases not matched to a gene: 5. CDR3 loop: CASSPRLAGPYEQYF. Here the CDR3 DNA reads TGCGCCAGCAGCCCCAGACTAGCGGGACCCTACGAGCAGTACTTC.

V gene TRBV5-1 combines with J gene TRBJ2-1; tentatively, D is TRBD1 or TRBD2 (5 bases each). The CDR3 is 12 amino acids. The germline V gene has CDR1 SGHRS and CDR2 YFSETQ. Trimming removed 1 base from V and 12 bases from J, with 11 bases in between. The CDR3 DNA follows: TGCGCCAGCAGCTTGTCCGGGGACCGGCAGTTCTTC. It specifies CASSLSGDRQFF.